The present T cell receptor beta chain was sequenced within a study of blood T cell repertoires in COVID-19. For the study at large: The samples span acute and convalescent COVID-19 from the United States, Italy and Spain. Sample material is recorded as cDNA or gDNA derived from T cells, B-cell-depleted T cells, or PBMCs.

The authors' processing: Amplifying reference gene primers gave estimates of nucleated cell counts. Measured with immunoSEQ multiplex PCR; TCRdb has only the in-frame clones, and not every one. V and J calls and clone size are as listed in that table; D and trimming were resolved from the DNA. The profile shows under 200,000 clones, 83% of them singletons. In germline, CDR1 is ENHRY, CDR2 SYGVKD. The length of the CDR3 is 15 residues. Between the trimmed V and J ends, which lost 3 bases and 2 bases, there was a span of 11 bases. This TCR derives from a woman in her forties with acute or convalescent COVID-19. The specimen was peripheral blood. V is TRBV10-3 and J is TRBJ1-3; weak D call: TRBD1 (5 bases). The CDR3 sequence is CAISEPTVPGNTIYF. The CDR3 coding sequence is TGTGCCATCAGTGAACCGACAGTCCCTGGAAACACCATATATTTT.